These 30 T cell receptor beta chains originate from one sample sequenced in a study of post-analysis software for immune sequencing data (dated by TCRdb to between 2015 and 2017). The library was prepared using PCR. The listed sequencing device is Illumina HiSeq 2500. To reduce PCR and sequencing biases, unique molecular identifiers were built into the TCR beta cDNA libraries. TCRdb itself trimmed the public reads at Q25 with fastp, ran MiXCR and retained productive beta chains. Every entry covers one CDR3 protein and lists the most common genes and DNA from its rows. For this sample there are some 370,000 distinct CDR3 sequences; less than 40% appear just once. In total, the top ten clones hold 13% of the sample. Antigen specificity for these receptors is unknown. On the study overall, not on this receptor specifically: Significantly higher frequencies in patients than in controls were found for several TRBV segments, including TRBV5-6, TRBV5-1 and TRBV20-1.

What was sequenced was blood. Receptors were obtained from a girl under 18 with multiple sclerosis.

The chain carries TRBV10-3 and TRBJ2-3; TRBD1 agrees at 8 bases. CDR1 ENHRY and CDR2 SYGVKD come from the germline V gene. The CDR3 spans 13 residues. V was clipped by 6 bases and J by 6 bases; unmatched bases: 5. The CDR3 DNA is TGTGCCATCAGGGGGCAGGGGGCGGATACGCAGTATTTT. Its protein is CAIRGQGADTQYF.

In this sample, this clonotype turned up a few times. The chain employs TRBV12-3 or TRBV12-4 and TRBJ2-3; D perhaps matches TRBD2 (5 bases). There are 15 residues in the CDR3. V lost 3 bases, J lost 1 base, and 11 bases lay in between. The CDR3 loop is CASSFTLAGTDTQYF. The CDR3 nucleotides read TGTGCCAGCAGTTTTACCCTAGCCGGCACAGATACGCAGTATTTT.

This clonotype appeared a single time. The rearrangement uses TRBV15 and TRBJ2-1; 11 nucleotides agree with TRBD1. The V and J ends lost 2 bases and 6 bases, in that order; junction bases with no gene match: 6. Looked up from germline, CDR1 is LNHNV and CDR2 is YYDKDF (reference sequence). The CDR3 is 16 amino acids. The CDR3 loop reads CATSRWDRGALNEQFF. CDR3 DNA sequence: TGTGCCACCAGCAGATGGGACAGGGGGGCCCTCAATGAGCAGTTCTTC.

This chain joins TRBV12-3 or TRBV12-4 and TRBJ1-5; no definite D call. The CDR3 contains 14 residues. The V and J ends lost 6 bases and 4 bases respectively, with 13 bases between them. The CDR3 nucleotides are TGTGCCAGCAGGGGGATGGGGAGAAATCAGCCCCAGCATTTT. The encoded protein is CASRGMGRNQPQHF.

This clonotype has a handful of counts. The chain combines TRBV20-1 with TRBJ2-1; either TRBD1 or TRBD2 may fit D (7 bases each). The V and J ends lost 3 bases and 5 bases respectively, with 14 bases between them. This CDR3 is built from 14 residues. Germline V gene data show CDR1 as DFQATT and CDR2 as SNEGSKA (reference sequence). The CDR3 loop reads CSARARGGHNEQFF. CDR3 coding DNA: TGCAGTGCTAGGGCCAGGGGGGGTCACAATGAGCAGTTCTTC.

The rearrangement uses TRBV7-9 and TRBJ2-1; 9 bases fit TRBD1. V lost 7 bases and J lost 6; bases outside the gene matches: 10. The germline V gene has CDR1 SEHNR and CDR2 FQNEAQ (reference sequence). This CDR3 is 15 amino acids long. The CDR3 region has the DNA TGTGCCAGCATCCCTCGGGGGACAGGGTCCAATGAGCAGTTCTTC. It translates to CASIPRGTGSNEQFF.

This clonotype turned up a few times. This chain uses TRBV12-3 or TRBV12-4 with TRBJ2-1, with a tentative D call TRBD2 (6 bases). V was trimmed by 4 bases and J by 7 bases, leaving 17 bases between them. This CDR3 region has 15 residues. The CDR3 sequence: CASSSLAEVVNEQFF. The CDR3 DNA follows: TGTGCCAGCAGTTCCTTAGCGGAGGTCGTTAATGAGCAGTTCTTC.

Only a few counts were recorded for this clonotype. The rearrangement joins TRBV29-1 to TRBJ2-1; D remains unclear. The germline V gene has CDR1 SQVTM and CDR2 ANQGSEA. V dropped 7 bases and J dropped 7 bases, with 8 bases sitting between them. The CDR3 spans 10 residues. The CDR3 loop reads CSGQNNEQFF. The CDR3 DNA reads TGCAGCGGACAAAATAATGAGCAGTTCTTC.

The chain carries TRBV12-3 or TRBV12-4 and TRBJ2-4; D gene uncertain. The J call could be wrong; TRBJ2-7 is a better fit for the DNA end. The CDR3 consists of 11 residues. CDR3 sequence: CASSRQSEQYF. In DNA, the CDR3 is TGTGCCAGCAGCCGCCAAAGCGAGCAGTACTTC.

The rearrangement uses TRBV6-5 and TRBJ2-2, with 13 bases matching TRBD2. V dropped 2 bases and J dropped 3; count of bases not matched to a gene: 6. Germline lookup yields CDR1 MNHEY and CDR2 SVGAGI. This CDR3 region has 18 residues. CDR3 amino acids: CASSYTSGGARYTGELFF. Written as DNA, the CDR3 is TGTGCCAGCAGTTACACTAGCGGGGGGGCCAGATACACCGGGGAGCTGTTTTTT.

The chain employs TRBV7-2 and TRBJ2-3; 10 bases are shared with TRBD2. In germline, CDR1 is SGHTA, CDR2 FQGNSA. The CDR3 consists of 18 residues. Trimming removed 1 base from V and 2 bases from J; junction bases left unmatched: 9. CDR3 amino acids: CASSLGRAGGPDTDTQYF. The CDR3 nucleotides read TGTGCCAGCAGCTTAGGGAGAGCGGGGGGGCCAGACACAGATACGCAGTATTTT.

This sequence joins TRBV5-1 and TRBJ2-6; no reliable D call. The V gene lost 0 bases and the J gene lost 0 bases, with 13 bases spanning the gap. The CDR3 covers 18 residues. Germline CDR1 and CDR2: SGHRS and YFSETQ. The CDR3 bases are TGCGCCAGCAGCTTGGGCGACCGAACCCACTCTGGGGCCAACGTCCTGACTTTC. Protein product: CASSLGDRTHSGANVLTF.

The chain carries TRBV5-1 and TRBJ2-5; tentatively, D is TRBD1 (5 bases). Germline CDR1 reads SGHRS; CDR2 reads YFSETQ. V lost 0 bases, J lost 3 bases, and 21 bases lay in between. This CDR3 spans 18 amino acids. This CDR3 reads CASSLAYRHPRTKETQYF. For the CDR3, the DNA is TGCGCCAGCAGCTTGGCCTACCGCCACCCTAGGACAAAAGAGACCCAGTACTTC.

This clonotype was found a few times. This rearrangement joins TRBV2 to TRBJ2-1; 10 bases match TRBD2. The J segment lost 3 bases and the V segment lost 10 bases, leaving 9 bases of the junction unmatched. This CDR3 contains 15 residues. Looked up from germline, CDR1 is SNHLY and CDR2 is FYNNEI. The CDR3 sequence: CATERASGGYNEQFF. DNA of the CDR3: TGTGCCACCGAAAGGGCTAGCGGGGGCTACAATGAGCAGTTCTTC.

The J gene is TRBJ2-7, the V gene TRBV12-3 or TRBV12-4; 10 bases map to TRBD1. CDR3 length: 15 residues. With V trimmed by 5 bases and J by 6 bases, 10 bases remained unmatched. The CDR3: CASSLVGTGDREQYF. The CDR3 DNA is TGTGCCAGCAGTCTAGTGGGGACAGGGGATCGCGAGCAGTACTTC.

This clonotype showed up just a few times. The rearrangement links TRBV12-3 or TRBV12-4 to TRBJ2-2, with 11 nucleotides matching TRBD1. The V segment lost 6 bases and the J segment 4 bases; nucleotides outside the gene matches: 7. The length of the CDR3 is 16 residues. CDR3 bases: TGTGCCAGCAGCCCAATGGGGACAGGGGGCACCGGGGAGCTGTTTTTT. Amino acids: CASSPMGTGGTGELFF.

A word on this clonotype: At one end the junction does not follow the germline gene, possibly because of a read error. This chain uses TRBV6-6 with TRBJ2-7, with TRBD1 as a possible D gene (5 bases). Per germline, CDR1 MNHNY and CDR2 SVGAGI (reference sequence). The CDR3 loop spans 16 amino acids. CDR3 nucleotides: TGTGCCGGCAGTTACTCGATAGGGGTCACCACCTACGAGCAGTACTTC. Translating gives CAGSYSIGVTTYEQYF.

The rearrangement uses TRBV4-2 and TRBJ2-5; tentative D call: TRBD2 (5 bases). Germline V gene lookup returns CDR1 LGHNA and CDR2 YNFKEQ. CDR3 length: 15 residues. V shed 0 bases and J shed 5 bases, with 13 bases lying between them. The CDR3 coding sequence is TGTGCCAGCAGCCAAGAGGCGGACTTAGGGGAGACCCAGTACTTC. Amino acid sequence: CASSQEADLGETQYF.

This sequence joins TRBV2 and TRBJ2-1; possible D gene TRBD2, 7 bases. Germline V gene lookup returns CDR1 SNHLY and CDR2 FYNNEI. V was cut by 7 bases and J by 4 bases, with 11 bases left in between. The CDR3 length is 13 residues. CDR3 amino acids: CASTGGLYNEQFF. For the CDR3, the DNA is TGTGCCAGCACCGGGGGGCTGTACAATGAGCAGTTCTTC. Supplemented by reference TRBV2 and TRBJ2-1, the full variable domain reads EPEVTQTPSHQVTQMGQEVILRCVPISNHLYFYWYRQILGQKVEFLVSFYNNEISEKSEIFDDQFSVERPDGSNFTLKIRSTKLEDSAMYFCASTGGLYNEQFFGPGTRLTVL.

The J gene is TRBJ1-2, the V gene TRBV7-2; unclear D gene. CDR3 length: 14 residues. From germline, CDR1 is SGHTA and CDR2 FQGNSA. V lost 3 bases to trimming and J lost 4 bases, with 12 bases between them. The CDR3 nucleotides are TGTGCCAGCAGCTTGATTGAACGTAGCTATGGCTACACCTTC. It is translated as CASSLIERSYGYTF. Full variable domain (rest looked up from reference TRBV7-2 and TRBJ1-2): GAGVSQSPSNKVTEKGKDVELRCDPISGHTALYWYRQSLGQGLEFLIYFQGNSAPDKSGLPSDRFSAERTGGSVSTLTIQRTQQEDSAVYLCASSLIERSYGYTFGSGTRLTVV.

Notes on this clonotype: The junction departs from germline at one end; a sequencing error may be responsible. The CDR3 here is CAGSLVTGSSYNEQFF. The CDR3 DNA reads TGTGCCGGCAGCTTAGTTACGGGAAGCTCCTACAATGAGCAGTTCTTC. This sequence joins TRBV7-9 and TRBJ2-1; tentative D call: TRBD2 (5 bases). CDR3 length equals 16 residues. CDR1 and CDR2 (germline): SEHNR, FQNEAQ (reference sequence).

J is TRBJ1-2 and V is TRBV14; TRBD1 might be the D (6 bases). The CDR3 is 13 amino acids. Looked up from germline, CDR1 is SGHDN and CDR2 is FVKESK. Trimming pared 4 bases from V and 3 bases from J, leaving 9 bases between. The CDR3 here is CASSPGEDYGYTF. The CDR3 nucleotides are TGTGCCAGCAGCCCAGGGGAGGACTATGGCTACACCTTC.

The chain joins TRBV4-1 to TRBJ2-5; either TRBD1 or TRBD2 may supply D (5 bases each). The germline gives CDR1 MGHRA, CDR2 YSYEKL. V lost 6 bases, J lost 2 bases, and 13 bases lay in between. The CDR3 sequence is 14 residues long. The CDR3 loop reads CASRRPGPQETQYF. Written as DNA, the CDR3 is TGCGCCAGCAGAAGACCGGGACCTCAAGAGACCCAGTACTTC.

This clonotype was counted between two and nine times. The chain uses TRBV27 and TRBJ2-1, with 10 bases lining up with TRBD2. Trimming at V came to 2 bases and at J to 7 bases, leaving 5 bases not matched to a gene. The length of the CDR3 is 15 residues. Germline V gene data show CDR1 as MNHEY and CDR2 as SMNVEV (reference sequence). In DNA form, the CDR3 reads TGTGCCAGCAGTTTAAAGCGGGGGGGCATAAATGAGCAGTTCTTC. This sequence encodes CASSLKRGGINEQFF.

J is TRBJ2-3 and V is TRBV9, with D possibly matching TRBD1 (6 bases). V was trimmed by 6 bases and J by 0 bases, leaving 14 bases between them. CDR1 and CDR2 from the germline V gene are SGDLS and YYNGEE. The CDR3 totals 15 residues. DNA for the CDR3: TGTGCCAGCACGGAACAGGGATGGAGCACAGATACGCAGTATTTT. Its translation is CASTEQGWSTDTQYF.

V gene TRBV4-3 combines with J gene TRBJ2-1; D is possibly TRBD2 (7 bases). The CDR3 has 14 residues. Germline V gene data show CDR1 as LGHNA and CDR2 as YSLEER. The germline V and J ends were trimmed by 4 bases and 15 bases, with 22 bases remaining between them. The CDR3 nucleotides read TGCGCCAGCAGCCCTGAGACTAGCTCAGGGGTGCGGTTCTTC. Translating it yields CASSPETSSGVRFF.

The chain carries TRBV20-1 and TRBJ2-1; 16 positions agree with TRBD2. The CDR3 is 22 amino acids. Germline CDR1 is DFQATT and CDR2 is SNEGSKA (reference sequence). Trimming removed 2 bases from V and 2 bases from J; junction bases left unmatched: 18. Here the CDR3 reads CSARTRQMGLAGGPNTYNEQFF. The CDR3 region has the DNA TGCAGTGCTAGAACCCGCCAAATGGGACTAGCGGGGGGGCCTAATACCTACAATGAGCAGTTCTTC.

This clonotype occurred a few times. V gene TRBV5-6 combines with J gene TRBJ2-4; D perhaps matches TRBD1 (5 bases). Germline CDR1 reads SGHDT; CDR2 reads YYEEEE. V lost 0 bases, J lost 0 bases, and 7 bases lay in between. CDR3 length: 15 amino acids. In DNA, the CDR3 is TGTGCCAGCAGCTTGGAGGGGCTAGCCAAAAACATTCAGTACTTC. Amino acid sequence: CASSLEGLAKNIQYF.

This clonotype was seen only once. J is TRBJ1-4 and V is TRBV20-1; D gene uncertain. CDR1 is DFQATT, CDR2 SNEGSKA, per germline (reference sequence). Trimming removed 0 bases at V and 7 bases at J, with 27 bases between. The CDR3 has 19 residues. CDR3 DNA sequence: TGCAGTGCTAGAGATGAAGTGGGCAGCCGTAAGCTTATCTCTGAAAAACTGTTTTTT. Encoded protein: CSARDEVGSRKLISEKLFF.

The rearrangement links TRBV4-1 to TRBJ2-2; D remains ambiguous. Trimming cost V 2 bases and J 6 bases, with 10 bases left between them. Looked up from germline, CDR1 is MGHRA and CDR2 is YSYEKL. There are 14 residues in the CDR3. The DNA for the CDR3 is TGCGCCAGCAGCCAACGCCCAAGGGCCGGGGAGCTGTTTTTT. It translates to CASSQRPRAGELFF.